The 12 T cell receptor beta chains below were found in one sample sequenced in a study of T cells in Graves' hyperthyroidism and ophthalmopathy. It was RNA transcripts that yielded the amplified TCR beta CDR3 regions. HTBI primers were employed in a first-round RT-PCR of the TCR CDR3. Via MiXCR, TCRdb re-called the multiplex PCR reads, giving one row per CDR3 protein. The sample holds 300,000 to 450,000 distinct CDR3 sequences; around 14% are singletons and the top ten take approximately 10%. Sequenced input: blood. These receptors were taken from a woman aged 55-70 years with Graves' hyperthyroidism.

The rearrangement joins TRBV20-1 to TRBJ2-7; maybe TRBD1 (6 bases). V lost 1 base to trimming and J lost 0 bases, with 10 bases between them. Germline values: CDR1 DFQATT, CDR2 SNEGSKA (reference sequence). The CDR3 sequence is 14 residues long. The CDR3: CSARGTAYSYEQYF. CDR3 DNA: TGCAGTGCTAGAGGGACAGCCTACTCCTACGAGCAGTACTTC.

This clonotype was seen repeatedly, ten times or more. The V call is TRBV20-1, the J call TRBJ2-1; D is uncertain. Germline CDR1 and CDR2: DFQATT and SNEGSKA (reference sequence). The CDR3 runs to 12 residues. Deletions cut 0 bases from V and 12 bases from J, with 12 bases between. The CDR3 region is CSARDDVQAQFF. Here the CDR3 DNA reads TGCAGTGCTAGAGATGATGTCCAGGCGCAGTTCTTC.

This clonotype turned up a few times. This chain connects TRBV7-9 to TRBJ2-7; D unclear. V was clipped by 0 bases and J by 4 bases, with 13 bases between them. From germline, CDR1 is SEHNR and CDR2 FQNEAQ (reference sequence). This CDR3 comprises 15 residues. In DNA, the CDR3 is TGTGCCAGCAGCTTAGCGGTTGGCGCTTTTTACGAGCAGTACTTC. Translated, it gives CASSLAVGAFYEQYF.

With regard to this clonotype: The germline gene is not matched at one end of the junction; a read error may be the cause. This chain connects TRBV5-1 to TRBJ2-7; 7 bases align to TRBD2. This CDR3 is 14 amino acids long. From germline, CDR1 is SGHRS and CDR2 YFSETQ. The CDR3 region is CASSVATSSHEQYF. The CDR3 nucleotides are TGCGCCAGCAGCGTAGCGACTAGCTCCCACGAGCAGTACTTC.

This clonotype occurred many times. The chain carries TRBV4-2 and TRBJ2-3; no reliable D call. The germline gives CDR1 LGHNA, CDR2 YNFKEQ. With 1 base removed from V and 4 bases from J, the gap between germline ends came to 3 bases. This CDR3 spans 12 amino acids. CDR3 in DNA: TGTGCCAGCAGCCAAGTGTCAGATACGCAGTATTTT. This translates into CASSQVSDTQYF.

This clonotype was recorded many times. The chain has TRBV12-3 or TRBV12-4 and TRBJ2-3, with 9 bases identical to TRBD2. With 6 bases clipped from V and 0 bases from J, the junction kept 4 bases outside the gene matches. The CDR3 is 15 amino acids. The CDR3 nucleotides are TGTGCCAGCAGAATAGCGGGAGCTAGCACAGATACGCAGTATTTT. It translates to CASRIAGASTDTQYF.

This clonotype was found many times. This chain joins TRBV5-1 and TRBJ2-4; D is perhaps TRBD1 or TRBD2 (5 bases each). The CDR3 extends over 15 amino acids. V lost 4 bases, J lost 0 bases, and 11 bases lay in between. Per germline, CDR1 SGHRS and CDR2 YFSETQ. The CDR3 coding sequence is TGCGCCAGCAGCGGGGGACCCCTAGCCAAAAACATTCAGTACTTC. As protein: CASSGGPLAKNIQYF.

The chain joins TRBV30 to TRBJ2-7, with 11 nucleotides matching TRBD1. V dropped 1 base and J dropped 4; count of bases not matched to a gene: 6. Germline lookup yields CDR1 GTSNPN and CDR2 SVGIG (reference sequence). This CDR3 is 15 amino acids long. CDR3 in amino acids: CAWSGDRGSQYEQYF. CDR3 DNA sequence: TGTGCCTGGAGTGGGGACAGGGGGTCGCAATACGAGCAGTACTTC.

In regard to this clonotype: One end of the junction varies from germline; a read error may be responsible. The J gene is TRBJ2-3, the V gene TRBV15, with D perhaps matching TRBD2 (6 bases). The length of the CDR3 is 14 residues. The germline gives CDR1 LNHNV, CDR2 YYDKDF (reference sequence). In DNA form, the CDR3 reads TGTGTCACCAGCAGGTTCCAGGCGGGGGATACGCAGTATTTT. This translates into CVTSRFQAGDTQYF.

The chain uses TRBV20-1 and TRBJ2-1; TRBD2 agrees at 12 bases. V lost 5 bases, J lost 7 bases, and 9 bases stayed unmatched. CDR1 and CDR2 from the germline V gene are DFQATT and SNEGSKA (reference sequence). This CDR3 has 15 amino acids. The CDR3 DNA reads TGCAGTGCTGGGCTAGCGGGAGGGGGTGTGAATGAGCAGTTCTTC. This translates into CSAGLAGGGVNEQFF.

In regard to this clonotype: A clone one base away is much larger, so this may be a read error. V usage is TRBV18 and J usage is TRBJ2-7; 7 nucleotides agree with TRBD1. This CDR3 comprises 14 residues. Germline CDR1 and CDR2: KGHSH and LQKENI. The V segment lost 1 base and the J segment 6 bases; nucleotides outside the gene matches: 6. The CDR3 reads CASSPLQTGLEQYF. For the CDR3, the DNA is TGTGCCAGCTCACCACTACAGACAGGGCTCGAGCAGTACTTC.

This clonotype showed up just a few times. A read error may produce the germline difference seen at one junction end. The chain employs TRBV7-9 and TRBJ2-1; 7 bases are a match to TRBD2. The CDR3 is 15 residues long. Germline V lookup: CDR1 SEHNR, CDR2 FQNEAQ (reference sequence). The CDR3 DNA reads TGTGCCAGCACCCAGGGTAGCGGGTCCTACAATGAGCATTTCTTC. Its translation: CASTQGSGSYNEHFF.